This TCR beta chain originates from a study of cytomegalovirus exposure and HLA in healthy donors. Findings and caveats of the study: In a later analysis, common viral pathogens appeared linked to several of the most significant clusters.

The CDR3 consists of 13 residues. Per germline, CDR1 SGDLS and CDR2 YYNGEE. V gave up 1 base and J gave up 7 bases, with 11 bases separating them. A remark on this clone: Its antigen is undetermined.

Vbeta (60) and Jbeta (13) primers were used in the PCR. Clones were sequenced by immunoSEQ multiplex PCR, and TCRdb holds only the in-frame ones, with some missing. The sample includes 110,000 to 150,000 clones, roughly two thirds of them seen just once. The receptor comes from a woman aged 40-49 years in good health and CMV-seronegative. Source material: PBMCs. The rearrangement uses TRBV9 and TRBJ1-2, with D tentatively TRBD1 (6 bases). This CDR3 is CASSVYQGSGYTF. The CDR3 DNA follows: TGTGCCAGCAGCGTATATCAGGGGAGTGGCTACACCTTC.